The clone carrying this T cell receptor beta chain was found a few times. The target antigen is unknown. 13 Jbeta primers and 60 Vbeta primers were used for the PCR. Only in-frame clones appear in the TCRdb table, and some are missing; sequencing was by immunoSEQ multiplex PCR. This table has about 170,000 clones, just over 75% appearing once. V lost 5 bases and J 9 bases, leaving 14 bases between the germline ends. The CDR3 runs to 13 residues. Germline V lookup: CDR1 SGHAT, CDR2 FQNNGV. The data are from a study of cytomegalovirus exposure and HLA in healthy donors. Study conclusions and caveats: HLA allele associations emerged for 17,000 or so TCR beta sequences in a later analysis, at 0.05 false discovery rate.

The specimen sequenced was PBMCs. The J gene is TRBJ2-1, the V gene TRBV11-2; D may be TRBD2 (5 bases). The source of this sequence is a woman aged 30 to 39 in good health and CMV-seropositive. The CDR3 spells CASSRGTRAEQFF. In DNA form, the CDR3 reads TGTGCCAGCAGCCGGGGTACAAGGGCTGAGCAGTTCTTC.